The entry that follows covers one T cell receptor (beta chain) sequence. CDR1 is LNHDA and CDR2 is SQIVND in the germline V gene (reference sequence). The ends lost 3 bases at V and 2 bases at J; junction bases unmatched: 2. This CDR3 spans 14 amino acids. The data stem from a study of blood T cell repertoires in COVID-19. Study information: The United States, Italy and Spain were the sources of the acute and convalescent COVID-19 samples.

In the study's own analysis: Estimated nucleated cell counts came from reference gene primer amplification. Repertoires were generated with immunoSEQ multiplex PCR, while TCRdb's copy carries only in-frame clones and drops some. V and J calls and clone size come straight from that table; D and trimming were deduced from the DNA. The sample carries fewer than 180,000 clones, 65% to 90% recorded once. The TCR comes from a man between 65 and 85 years old with acute or convalescent COVID-19. Sequencing input: peripheral blood. The chain combines TRBV19 with TRBJ2-7; TRBD1 matches 9 bases. CDR3 DNA: TGTGCCAGTAGTATGGGGACAGGGACCTACGAGCAGTACTTC. This encodes CASSMGTGTYEQYF.